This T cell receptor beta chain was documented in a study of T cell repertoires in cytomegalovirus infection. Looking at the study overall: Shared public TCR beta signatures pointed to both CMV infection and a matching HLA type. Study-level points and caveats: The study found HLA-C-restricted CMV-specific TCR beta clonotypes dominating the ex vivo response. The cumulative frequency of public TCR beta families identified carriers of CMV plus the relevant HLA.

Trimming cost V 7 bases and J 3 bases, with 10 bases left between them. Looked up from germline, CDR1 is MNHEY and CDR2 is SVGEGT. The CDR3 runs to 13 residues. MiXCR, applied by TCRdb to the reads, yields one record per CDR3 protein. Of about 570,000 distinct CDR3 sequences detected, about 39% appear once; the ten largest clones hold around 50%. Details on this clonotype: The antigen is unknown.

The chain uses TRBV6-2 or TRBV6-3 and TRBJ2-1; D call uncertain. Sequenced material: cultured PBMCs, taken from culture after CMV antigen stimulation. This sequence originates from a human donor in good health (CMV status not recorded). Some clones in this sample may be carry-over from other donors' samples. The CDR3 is CASTWGSYNEQFF. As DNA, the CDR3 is TGTGCCAGCACTTGGGGAAGCTACAATGAGCAGTTCTTC.